Following are 18 T cell receptor beta chains from one sample sequenced in a study of Ad26.COV2.S vaccination and SARS-CoV-2 variants (dated by TCRdb to the early 2020s). The sample's treatment or condition, from its label and the paper: roughly 20 received Ad26.COV2.S at low or high dose, single or two shots; roughly five received placebo; per-sample allocation not given. For vaccine and placebo recipients, the sequenced repertoires came from samples collected on day 63 after the first injection. Receptors were amplified or captured by the immunoSEQ multiplex PCR assay. This immuneACCESS table, as held by TCRdb, lists in-frame sequences with V and J called but not all clones. Of the missing ones, under half trace to an unresolved V gene in checked studies; the others have no known cause. This sample holds around 300,000 clones; about nine tenths were observed only once. The top ten clonotypes cover approximately 5% of the sample.

Sequencing used peripheral blood, obtained in a trial of Ad26.COV2.S vaccine versus placebo. The receptors originated from a person between 18 and 60 years old who received the Ad26.COV2.S COVID-19 vaccine or a placebo.

V gene TRBV7-8 combines with J gene TRBJ2-4; perhaps D is TRBD1 or TRBD2 (5 bases each). V lost 5 bases and J 3 bases, leaving 11 bases between the germline ends. The CDR3 has 14 residues. Germline V gives CDR1 SGHVS, CDR2 FQNEAQ. DNA of the CDR3: TGTGCCAGCAGCCTGGGGGTGAGCAAAAACATTCAGTACTTC. Its protein is CASSLGVSKNIQYF. The whole variable domain, remainder taken from reference TRBV7-8 and TRBJ2-4, is GAGVSQSPRYKVAKRGQDVALRCDPISGHVSLFWYQQALGQGPEFLTYFQNEAQLDKSGLPSDRFFAERPEGSVSTLKIQRTQQEDSAVYLCASSLGVSKNIQYFGAGTRLSVL.

In nucleotides, the CDR3 is TGTGCCAGCACCTTGGTGGGACCCCAAGAGACCCAGTACTTC. Translating gives CASTLVGPQETQYF. This chain uses TRBV28 with TRBJ2-5; TRBD1 or TRBD2 may be the D gene (5 bases each). V lost 7 bases and J 1 base, leaving 13 bases between the germline ends. In germline, CDR1 is MDHEN, CDR2 SYDVKM. The CDR3 runs 14 residues.

This chain uses TRBV7-2 with TRBJ2-1, with 7 bases aligning to TRBD1. Unmatched junction bases numbered 4, after V lost 1 base and J lost 1 base. The CDR3 loop spans 16 amino acids. CDR1 is SGHTA and CDR2 is FQGNSA in the germline V gene. CDR3 bases: TGTGCCAGCAGCTTAGAGGGGGCGATTTCCTACAATGAGCAGTTCTTC. It is translated as CASSLEGAISYNEQFF.

This chain uses TRBV5-1 with TRBJ1-3; 9 nucleotides line up with TRBD1. The germline V gene has CDR1 SGHRS and CDR2 YFSETQ. This CDR3 comprises 15 residues. V gave up 7 bases and J gave up 4 bases; unmatched junction bases: 9. CDR3 bases: TGCGCCAGCGGACAGGGGCCGGTAGGCGGAAACACCATATATTTT. Its protein product is CASGQGPVGGNTIYF.

V gene TRBV7-9 combines with J gene TRBJ1-2; D is unresolved. The germline V gene has CDR1 SEHNR and CDR2 FQNEAQ (reference sequence). V was cut by 5 bases and J by 5 bases, with 9 bases left in between. The CDR3 contains 12 residues. The CDR3 is CASSPLDYGYTF. The DNA for the CDR3 is TGTGCCAGCAGCCCTTTAGATTATGGCTACACCTTC.

The genes are TRBV5-4 and TRBJ2-5; 7 bases align to TRBD1. V lost 3 bases, J lost 4 bases, and 9 bases stayed unmatched. Per germline, CDR1 SGHNT and CDR2 YYREEE (reference sequence). The CDR3 spans 15 residues. As DNA, the CDR3 is TGTGCCAGCAGCTCCGGGACAGCGAACCGAGAGACCCAGTACTTC. The encoded protein is CASSSGTANRETQYF. Drawing the rest from reference TRBV5-4 and TRBJ2-5, the complete variable domain is ETGVTQSPTHLIKTRGQQVTLRCSSQSGHNTVSWYQQALGQGPQFIFQYYREEENGRGNFPPRFSGLQFPNYSSELNVNALELDDSALYLCASSSGTANRETQYFGPGTRLLVL.

The chain couples TRBV7-2 to TRBJ2-5; 7 bases map to TRBD2. Per germline, CDR1 SGHTA and CDR2 FQGNSA. CDR3 length equals 15 residues. Trimming cost V 3 bases and J 3 bases; bases outside gene matches: 7. CDR3 in amino acids: CASSFGGGPKETQYF. DNA of the CDR3: TGTGCCAGCAGCTTTGGGGGAGGGCCGAAAGAGACCCAGTACTTC.

V usage is TRBV7-9 and J usage is TRBJ2-3; tentative D call: TRBD1 (6 bases). Per germline, CDR1 SEHNR and CDR2 FQNEAQ (reference sequence). Trimming removed 6 bases from V and 2 bases from J, with 15 bases in between. This CDR3 region has 15 residues. The CDR3 nucleotides read TGTGCCAGCAGGTCAACAGGGTTTAACACAGATACGCAGTATTTT. Protein product: CASRSTGFNTDTQYF.

For the CDR3, the DNA is TGTGCCAGCAGGGTGGGGCGAGAAAAACTGTTTTTT. It yields the protein CASRVGREKLFF. V is TRBV12-3 or TRBV12-4 and J is TRBJ1-4, with a possible D match to TRBD1 (5 bases). V was cut by 6 bases and J by 8 bases, with 10 bases left in between. The CDR3 is 12 residues long.

This sequence joins TRBV12-3 or TRBV12-4 and TRBJ2-7, with D perhaps TRBD1 or TRBD2 (6 bases each). The CDR3 spans 11 residues. V was shortened by 5 bases and J by 9 bases, with 11 bases between the two germline ends. The CDR3 nucleotides are TGTGCCAGCAGTCTAGGGGGGAGGCAGTACGTC. This codes for CASSLGGRQYV.

The V gene is TRBV4-1, the J gene TRBJ1-1; D remains unclear. The CDR3 consists of 20 residues. Germline CDR1 MGHRA, CDR2 YSYEKL. V was trimmed by 5 bases and J by 0 bases, leaving 28 bases between them. The CDR3 DNA reads as TGCGCCAGCAGCTCCCGACATTTCGCAACAACCGCGATCATGAACACTGAAGCTTTCTTT. Translation gives CASSSRHFATTAIMNTEAFF.

This clone has only one observation. This chain joins TRBV9 and TRBJ2-3; no firm D call. The CDR3 sequence is 16 residues long. Per germline, CDR1 SGDLS and CDR2 YYNGEE. V shed 4 bases and J shed 2 bases, with 17 bases lying between them. CDR3 nucleotide sequence: TGTGCCAGCAGCCCCCTGGGGAATACCTACACAGATACGCAGTATTTT. This translates into CASSPLGNTYTDTQYF. The full variable domain, with the rest looked up from reference TRBV9 and TRBJ2-3, is DSGVTQTPKHLITATGQRVTLRCSPRSGDLSVYWYQQSLDQGLQFLIQYYNGEERAKGNILERFSAQQFPDLHSELNLSSLELGDSALYFCASSPLGNTYTDTQYFGPGTRLTVL.

This chain links TRBV25-1 with TRBJ2-7; D possibly corresponds to TRBD2 (6 bases). Germline V gives CDR1 MGHDK, CDR2 SYGVNS. Trimming left V 4 bases short and J 1 base short, with 14 bases between. CDR3 length: 15 residues. In DNA form, the CDR3 reads TGTGCCAGCAGTGGTTCTCCAGGGAGGTCCTACGAGCAGTACTTC. This gives the protein CASSGSPGRSYEQYF.

This clone was detected a few times. V usage is TRBV18 and J usage is TRBJ1-5, with a possible D match to TRBD1 (6 bases). The CDR3 is made up of 16 amino acids. Trimming cost V 5 bases and J 2 bases, with 16 bases left between them. Germline-derived CDR1 and CDR2 are KGHSH and LQKENI. CDR3 bases: TGTGCCAGCTCATCAGACAGGACGGGGCGCAATCAGCCCCAGCATTTT. Protein product: CASSSDRTGRNQPQHF.

V and J are TRBV6-5 and TRBJ1-5, with D uncertain. CDR1 is MNHEY, CDR2 SVGAGI, per germline. CDR3 length equals 15 residues. V was clipped by 0 bases and J by 4 bases, with 10 bases between them. The CDR3 DNA reads as TGTGCCAGCAGTTACTCGGGCACCTCTAATCAGCCCCAGCATTTT. It encodes CASSYSGTSNQPQHF.

The chain joins TRBV9 to TRBJ1-4; 8 positions match TRBD1. The germline V gene has CDR1 SGDLS and CDR2 YYNGEE. The trim removed 3 bases at V and 2 bases at J, leaving 9 bases unmatched. There are 17 residues in the CDR3. CDR3 in DNA: TGTGCCAGCAGCGCAGAACCTCCAGGGGGCACTAATGAAAAACTGTTTTTT. Protein sequence: CASSAEPPGGTNEKLFF. Using reference TRBV9 and TRBJ1-4 for the parts outside the CDR3, the full variable domain is DSGVTQTPKHLITATGQRVTLRCSPRSGDLSVYWYQQSLDQGLQFLIQYYNGEERAKGNILERFSAQQFPDLHSELNLSSLELGDSALYFCASSAEPPGGTNEKLFFGSGTQLSVL.

CDR3 sequence reads: CASTGQGTYEQYF. In DNA form, the CDR3 reads TGTGCCAGCACGGGACAGGGTACGTACGAGCAGTACTTC. The chain combines TRBV27 with TRBJ2-7; TRBD1 agrees at 9 bases. The CDR3 extends over 13 amino acids. From germline, CDR1 is MNHEY and CDR2 SMNVEV (reference sequence). V lost 7 bases and J lost 4; bases outside the gene matches: 5.

CDR3 residues: CASSFSGVYEQYV. CDR3 nucleotide sequence: TGTGCCAGCAGTTTTAGCGGAGTTTACGAGCAGTACGTC. The chain carries TRBV12-3 or TRBV12-4 and TRBJ2-7; maybe TRBD2 (6 bases). This CDR3 is built from 13 residues. Trimming shortened V by 3 bases and J by 4 bases, and 10 bases separated the two germline ends.